This T cell receptor beta chain was sequenced during a study of OX40 agonist ivuxolimab in advanced cancers. Study details: Three dose-escalation patients had partial responses: one with hepatocellular carcinoma and two with cutaneous melanoma.

The table lists this clone with a few counts. Unmatched junction bases numbered 7, after V lost 3 bases and J lost 5 bases. This CDR3 contains 15 residues. Per germline, CDR1 SGHRS and CDR2 YFSETQ. Sequenced by immunoSEQ multiplex PCR; TCRdb stores in-frame clones only, minus some. The sample includes about 16,000 clones, about four fifths of them seen just once. The receptor's source is an adult with an advanced solid tumor such as melanoma, head and neck, liver or kidney cancer. Sequences were derived from CD4+ or CD8+ T cells sorted from blood, sampled in a trial of the OX40 agonist ivuxolimab. The gene calls are TRBV5-1 and TRBJ2-2, with TRBD2 matching 7 bases. CDR3 in DNA: TGCGCCAGCAGCTCGGAGGGAGGGCTGACCGGGGAGCTGTTTTTT. Its translation is CASSSEGGLTGELFF.